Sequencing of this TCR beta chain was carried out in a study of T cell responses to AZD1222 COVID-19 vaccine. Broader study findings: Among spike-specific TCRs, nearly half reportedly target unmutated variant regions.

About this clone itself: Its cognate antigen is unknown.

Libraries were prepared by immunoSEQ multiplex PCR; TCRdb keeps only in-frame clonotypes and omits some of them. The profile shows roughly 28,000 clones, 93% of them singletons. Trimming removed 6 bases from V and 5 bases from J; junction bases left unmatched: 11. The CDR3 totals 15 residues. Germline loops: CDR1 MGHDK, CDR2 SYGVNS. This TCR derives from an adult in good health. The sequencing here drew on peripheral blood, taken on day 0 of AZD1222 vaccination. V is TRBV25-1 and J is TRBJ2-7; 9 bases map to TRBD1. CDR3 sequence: CASSFPGTGQNEQYF. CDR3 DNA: TGTGCCAGCAGCTTCCCCGGGACAGGGCAGAACGAGCAGTACTTC.